This T cell receptor beta chain derives from a study of blood T cell repertoires in COVID-19. Study context: The United States, Italy and Spain were the sources of the acute and convalescent COVID-19 samples.

Germline-derived CDR1 and CDR2 are SGDLS and YYNGEE. Trimming cost V 2 bases and J 5 bases; bases outside gene matches: 9. CDR3 size: 15 residues. The table came from immunoSEQ multiplex PCR; TCRdb's copy has only in-frame clones and leaves some out. The sample yields a few hundred thousand clones, 70% to 90% seen once. Material: PBMCs or T cells enriched from blood (not recorded which). The chain recombines TRBV9 with TRBJ2-5; 7 bases are a match to TRBD1. The TCR was taken from a man between 25 and 39 years old who had recovered from COVID-19. The CDR3 region has the DNA TGTGCCAGCAGCGTCGCACAGGGGTCTGGGGAGACCCAGTACTTC. Translating it yields CASSVAQGSGETQYF.